This T cell receptor beta chain was documented in a study of CD8+CD57+ T cells in acquired aplastic anemia listed by TCRdb under 2018. For context, the study as a whole: Extracted DNA from sorted CD4+ and CD8+ cells averaged approximately 3 ug, ranging from roughly 0.17 to 27.4 ug. CD8+CD57+ expansion was defined as a frequency above the mean frequency observed in healthy subjects. General findings and caveats noted by the study authors: No significant difference in CD8+ Simpson's diversity was found between patients and healthy controls (P=0.060). Although roughly 29 CD8+ CDR3 sequences were shared by patients and controls, these sequences appeared highly expressed in patients and within the immunodominant clones of patients.

Trimming at the junction amounts to 6 bases on V and 3 bases on J, and the germline ends lie 21 bases apart. Reading from cysteine to phenylalanine, the CDR3 counts 17 amino acids. Solely the CDR3 DNA is kept, with 51 bases framed from the first base. Sequences SGHTA (CDR1) and FQGNSA (CDR2) are obtained from the germline V gene. Genomic DNA served as template for TCR beta VDJ combination and CDR3 sequence profiling. TCR repertoire sequencing was run on an Illumina HiSeq 2000. As for how the authors treated the data: Repertoire assessment relied on Simpson's diversity index, CDR3 size and DJ length profiles, and TRBV/TRBJ rearrangement plots. The immunodominant clone was defined as the most abundant DNA sequence in deep sequencing data. CDR3 amino acid sequences were screened for sharing across subjects and were compared with published repertoires and the VDJdb database. In-frame beta chains were kept once TCRdb had trimmed the public reads at Q25 with fastp and called clones with MiXCR. Rows are unified per CDR3 protein, each entry keeping the most common DNA and genes. TCRdb's processing, not the authors', yielded these V and J calls. The sample contains over 150,000 distinct CDR3 sequences, 60% to 80% of them found a single time. The ten top clones hold about 50% of the sample.

This clonotype was picked up a small number of times. The specificity of this receptor is unknown. No base qualities exist here, and no much larger clone lies one base off it. The patients picked for sequencing were ones in whom flow cytometry had shown an expansion of CD8+CD57+ cells. Severe acquired aplastic anemia was diagnosed in all patients according to International Study of Aplastic Anemia and Agranulocytosis and Camitta criteria. Patients had received no therapy at the time of blood sampling. The study deep-sequenced TCR repertoires of sorted CD4+ and CD8+ blood T cells from severe aplastic anemia patients and healthy subjects. Patients were enrolled under clinicaltrials.gov protocols 00001620, 01623167, 00001397, 00071045, 00081523 and 00961064 in the USA. Ficoll-Paque density gradient centrifugation was used to isolate peripheral blood mononuclear cells. Before DNA extraction, CD4+ and CD8+ T cells were sorted with FACS or magnetic beads.

The sequenced sample was sorted CD4+, CD8+, or CD8+CD57+ T cells (not recorded which) from PBMCs. The V and J segments used are TRBV7-2 and TRBJ1-5; the D segment could be TRBD1, given 6 matching bases. The clonotype comes from a human donor with aplastic anemia. CDR3 loop: CASRQEEQGPINQPQHF. DNA sequence: TGTGCCAGCAGACAGGAGGAGCAGGGGCCTATCAATCAGCCCCAGCATTTT.